This T cell receptor beta chain comes out of a study of regulatory T cells in long-lasting Graves disease. This clonotype was found many times. Assembly of TCR beta libraries relied on iRepertoire HTBI primers together with Arm-PCR of CDR3 regions. MiXCR, applied by TCRdb to the multiplex PCR reads, yields one record per CDR3 protein. Of approximately 400,000 distinct CDR3 sequences detected, roughly a sixth appear once; the ten largest clones hold 20% to 25%. Time point described: newly diagnosed GD, antithyroid drugs for less than 3 months. RNA isolated from PBMCs was used to make the TCR library. The germline V gene has CDR1 ENHRY and CDR2 SYGVKD. The V and J ends lost 3 bases and 1 base respectively, with 15 bases between them. This CDR3 contains 16 residues.

The chain joins TRBV10-3 to TRBJ2-5, with D perhaps TRBD2 (6 bases). This material consisted of peripheral blood mononuclear cells (PBMCs), taken at new diagnosis, from a patient treated with antithyroid drugs. The clonotype was recovered from a female donor with Graves disease. CDR3 loop: CAISDDRRGLQETQYF. CDR3 bases: TGTGCCATCAGTGATGATAGGCGGGGCCTCCAAGAGACCCAGTACTTC.